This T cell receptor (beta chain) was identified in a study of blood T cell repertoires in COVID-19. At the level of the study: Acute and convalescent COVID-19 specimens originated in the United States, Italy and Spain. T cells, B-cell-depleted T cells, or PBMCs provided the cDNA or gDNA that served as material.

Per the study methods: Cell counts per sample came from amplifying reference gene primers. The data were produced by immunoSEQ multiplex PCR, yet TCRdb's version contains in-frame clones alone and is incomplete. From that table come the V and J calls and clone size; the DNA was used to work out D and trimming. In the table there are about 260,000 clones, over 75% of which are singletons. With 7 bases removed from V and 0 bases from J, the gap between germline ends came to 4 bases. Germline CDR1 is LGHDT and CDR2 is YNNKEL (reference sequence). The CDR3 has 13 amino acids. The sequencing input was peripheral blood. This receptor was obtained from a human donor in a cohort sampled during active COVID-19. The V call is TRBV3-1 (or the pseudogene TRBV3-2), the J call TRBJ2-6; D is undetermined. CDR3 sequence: CASTYSGANVLTF. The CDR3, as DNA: TGTGCCAGCACCTACTCTGGGGCCAACGTCCTGACTTTC.